Listed below are T cell receptor beta chains from one sample, sequenced in a study of blood T cell repertoires in COVID-19. The table came from immunoSEQ multiplex PCR; TCRdb's copy has only in-frame clones and leaves some out. Of about 180,000 clones listed, around 85% are singletons. What was sequenced was peripheral blood. These receptor sequences come from an older man with COVID-19, enrolled during active disease. Both conserved end residues are trimmed from each CDR3.

J | V | CDR3
TRBJ1-6 | TRBV11-2 | ASSYSSYNSPLH
TRBJ2-7 | TRBV12-3/TRBV12-4 | ASSRSTRSEQY
TRBJ2-3 | TRBV9 | ASSVDSGGADTQY
TRBJ1-2 | TRBV11-2 | ASSPRTGGAHYGYT
TRBJ1-2 | TRBV5-8 | ASSPDRIKGYT
TRBJ1-1 | TRBV27 | ASSPTGRMNTEAF
TRBJ2-7 | TRBV29-1 | SVEGVAGVSGYEQY
TRBJ1-1 | TRBV7-2 | ASSWTVNTEAF
TRBJ2-1 | TRBV7-3 | ASSSTGGYYNEQF
TRBJ2-5 | TRBV19 | ASSPTGPGPETQY
TRBJ2-3 | TRBV5-5 | ASSDPSGAGTQY
TRBJ1-4 | TRBV19 | ASSPGRTNEKLF
TRBJ1-1 | TRBV6-6 | ASSSSGDGDTEAF
TRBJ1-2 | TRBV11-2 | ASSLSPGQGLKGYT